This entry lists 13 T cell receptor beta chains sequenced from one sample in a study of Tregs in tolerant kidney transplant recipients. This table comes from immunoSEQ multiplex PCR, and its TCRdb copy is limited to in-frame clones, with some not included. The sample holds 60,000 to 65,000 clones, approximately 98% seen once. Sequenced material: Tregs from blood, taken before the transplant. The source is a human donor who received a combined kidney and bone marrow transplant.

The chain combines TRBV6-5 with TRBJ2-2; maybe TRBD1 (5 bases). The CDR3 contains 16 residues. Per the germline V gene, CDR1 is MNHEY and CDR2 is SVGAGI. V shed 1 base and J shed 5 bases, with 14 bases lying between them. CDR3 sequence reads: CASSYFWAGRTGELFF. The CDR3 DNA sequence: TGTGCCAGCAGTTACTTTTGGGCAGGGCGGACCGGGGAGCTGTTTTTT.

This clone was found once. V is TRBV5-1 and J is TRBJ2-1, with 12 bases lining up with TRBD2. The CDR3 runs 17 residues. V shed 2 bases and J 5 bases; nucleotides not matched to a gene: 8. In germline, CDR1 is SGHRS, CDR2 YFSETQ. The CDR3 reads CASSFPTSGGPDNEQFF. The DNA of the CDR3 is TGCGCCAGCAGCTTCCCCACTAGCGGGGGGCCAGACAATGAGCAGTTCTTC.

The rearrangement joins TRBV2 to TRBJ2-1, with 8 positions matching TRBD1. J was trimmed by 9 bases and V by 3 bases; bases with no gene match: 4. The CDR3 length is 13 residues. CDR1 is SNHLY, CDR2 FYNNEI, per germline. The CDR3 DNA reads as TGTGCCAGCAGTGACCAGGGGGCCGGTGAGCAGTTCTTC. Its protein is CASSDQGAGEQFF.

The V gene is TRBV19, the J gene TRBJ2-3; no clear D gene. Between the trimmed V and J ends, which lost 0 bases and 3 bases, there was a span of 10 bases. There are 15 residues in the CDR3. Germline V gene data show CDR1 as LNHDA and CDR2 as SQIVND (reference sequence). CDR3 in DNA: TGTGCCAGTAGTATAGAGGTGATTGAGACAGATACGCAGTATTTT. Amino acid sequence: CASSIEVIETDTQYF.

The chain combines TRBV5-1 with TRBJ2-7; TRBD2 matches 7 bases. From germline, CDR1 is SGHRS and CDR2 YFSETQ. The CDR3 covers 18 residues. The J segment lost 1 base and the V segment lost 2 bases, leaving 15 bases of the junction unmatched. The CDR3 DNA follows: TGCGCCAGCAGCTTTAGTCCCCTCTTGCTAGCGGCGTCCTACGAGCAGTACTTC. This gives the protein CASSFSPLLLAASYEQYF.

This clone showed up just once. V usage is TRBV11-3 and J usage is TRBJ2-3; weak D call: TRBD1 (6 bases). This CDR3 is built from 12 residues. Germline values: CDR1 SGHNT, CDR2 YENEEA. With 5 bases removed from V and 6 bases from J, the gap between germline ends came to 9 bases. CDR3 region: CASSRTADTQYF. In nucleotides, the CDR3 is TGTGCCAGCAGCCGGACAGCCGATACGCAGTATTTT.

This clone was detected once. The chain combines TRBV28 with TRBJ1-5; TRBD1 agrees at 10 bases. Germline assignment: CDR1 MDHEN and CDR2 SYDVKM. The CDR3 covers 14 residues. J lost 6 bases, V lost 8 bases, and 7 bases had no gene match. DNA of the CDR3: TGTGCCAGCCAAGACAGGGGGCAGAGTCAGCCCCAGCATTTT. Translating it yields CASQDRGQSQPQHF.

The rearrangement links TRBV15 to TRBJ2-7, with a weak D call TRBD2 (6 bases). The CDR3 runs 14 residues. The germline V gene has CDR1 LNHNV and CDR2 YYDKDF (reference sequence). The V end was cut by 0 bases, the J end by 3 bases, with 9 bases between. The CDR3 loop is CATSRDAGIYEQYF. The CDR3 DNA reads as TGTGCCACCAGCAGAGATGCGGGAATCTACGAGCAGTACTTC.

V is TRBV7-9 and J is TRBJ2-7; 16 nucleotides line up with TRBD2. In germline, CDR1 is SEHNR, CDR2 FQNEAQ (reference sequence). V shed 4 bases and J 4 bases; nucleotides not matched to a gene: 1. The CDR3 has 15 residues. The CDR3 region is CASSSGLAGGYEQYF. The CDR3, as DNA: TGTGCCAGCAGCTCGGGACTAGCGGGAGGGTACGAGCAGTACTTC.

This clone was seen once. The rearrangement uses TRBV25-1 and TRBJ1-1; tentatively, D is TRBD1 (5 bases). Trimming took off 7 bases at V and 1 base at J, with 13 bases between the two ends. Germline V gene data show CDR1 as MGHDK and CDR2 as SYGVNS. The CDR3 has 14 residues. The DNA of the CDR3 is TGTGCCAGCACCCCCTGGGGGGGGAACACTGAAGCTTTCTTT. Translating it yields CASTPWGGNTEAFF.

The rearrangement uses TRBV25-1 and TRBJ1-2; no definite D call. The CDR3 length is 14 residues. Trimming cost V 1 base and J 3 bases, with 9 bases left between them. Germline-derived CDR1 and CDR2 are MGHDK and SYGVNS. This chain's CDR3 is CASSEWQAHYGYTF. In DNA form, the CDR3 reads TGTGCCAGCAGTGAATGGCAGGCCCACTATGGCTACACCTTC.

The chain uses TRBV6-4 and TRBJ2-7; TRBD1 matches at 7 bases. Germline values: CDR1 MRHNA, CDR2 SNTAGT. After removal of 10 bases from V and 6 bases from J, the junction contained 6 bases not matched to a gene. The CDR3 totals 11 residues. The CDR3 nucleotides read TGTGCCATTTACAGGGGCGTCGAGCAGTACTTC. Amino acids: CAIYRGVEQYF.

The V call is TRBV7-7, the J call TRBJ2-2; 8 bases map to TRBD2. From germline, CDR1 is SSHAT and CDR2 FNYEAQ (reference sequence). V dropped 6 bases and J dropped 6; count of bases not matched to a gene: 15. There are 17 residues in the CDR3. As DNA, the CDR3 is TGTGCCAGCAGTTCCTTGGCGGGGGGATTCCCCCCCGGGGAGCTGTTTTTT. It encodes CASSSLAGGFPPGELFF. The full variable domain, its missing parts supplied by reference TRBV7-7 and TRBJ2-2, is GAGVSQSPRYKVTKRGQDVTLRCDPISSHATLYWYQQALGQGPEFLTYFNYEAQPDKSGLPSDRFSAERPEGSISTLTIQRTEQRDSAMYRCASSSLAGGFPPGELFFGEGSRLTVL.